The clone carrying this TCR beta chain was observed many times. Its target is not known. Time point denoted: newly diagnosed GD, antithyroid drugs for less than 3 months. PBMC-derived RNA was used for the TCR library. Patients met American Thyroid Association criteria for Graves' disease. Trimming cost V 6 bases and J 0 bases, with 12 bases left between them. This CDR3 contains 15 residues. The V gene's germline CDR1 is SNHLY and CDR2 FYNNEI. This sample is drawn from a study of regulatory T cells in long-lasting Graves disease. The study's findings and limits: TCR diversity was lower in persistent than newly diagnosed Graves' disease.

Building of the TCR beta libraries involved iRepertoire HTBI primers and Arm-PCR of CDR3 regions. Via MiXCR, TCRdb re-called the multiplex PCR reads, giving one row per CDR3 protein. The sample has a few hundred thousand distinct CDR3 sequences; 12% are singletons. These same records also appear under a second study, on T cells in Graves' hyperthyroidism and ophthalmopathy. That report adds: Criteria for exclusion of patients were uncontrolled infection, other autoimmune disease, pregnancy or lactation. In the blood, most expanded thyroid clonotypes above 0.001 appeared as well.

This sequence joins TRBV2 and TRBJ1-5; D uncertain. The sequence came from a woman under 30 with Graves disease. Sequences were derived from peripheral blood mononuclear cells (PBMCs), sampled at new diagnosis, from a patient treated with antithyroid drugs. The CDR3 is CASSPMLASNQPQHF. CDR3 DNA sequence: TGTGCCAGCAGCCCGATGTTAGCTAGCAATCAGCCCCAGCATTTT.